This T cell receptor (beta chain) appears in the sequencing data of a study of regulatory T cells in long-lasting Graves disease (dated by TCRdb to the early 2020s). Looking at the study overall: Antithyroid drugs had been taken for less than 3 months by newly diagnosed Graves' disease patients. A total of roughly 35 samples underwent TCR sequencing, from some 13 patients with persistent Graves' disease and 20 patients with newly diagnosed Graves' disease. The study took place in China and was registered as a clinical trial. Patients with persistent Graves' disease were compared with patients with newly diagnosed Graves' disease using TCR sequencing and RNA sequencing of peripheral blood.

Measured from the cysteine to the phenylalanine, the CDR3 is 16 residues long. CDR3 DNA is the only sequence kept; it has 48 bases, read in frame from the first base. Per the germline V gene, SGHRS is the CDR1 and YFSETQ is the CDR2. Ends trimmed: V by 0 bases, J by 3 bases; bases unmatched to a gene: 9. The sample's time point label, in plain terms: newly diagnosed GD, antithyroid drugs for less than 3 months. For both TCR sequencing and RNA sequencing, RNA was extracted from PBMCs in TRIzol. The diagnosis of Graves' disease was made according to American Thyroid Association guidelines. Recruitment of patients was carried out at an endocrinology department in Xi'an, China. From each patient, nine milliliters of peripheral blood was collected into an EDTA anticoagulant tube. PBMCs were isolated by Ficoll Paque Plus density gradient separation without further T cell sorting. An Agilent 2100 Bioanalyzer and agarose gel were used to check RNA quality, and a NanoDrop 2000 was used to measure RNA concentration.

Many counts were recorded for this clonotype. What this receptor recognizes is not known. Base qualities are not provided; no much larger clone lies one nucleotide away. Broader findings and caveats from the paper: Sequencing and analysis were restricted to the TCR beta chain. A larger number of public clonotypes was shared among persistent patients (around 2,500) than among newly diagnosed patients (approximately 1,000). The authors noted that the small sample size was a limitation that may lower accuracy. TRBV28, TRBJ1-2 and TRBJ2-5 were preferentially used in persistent disease, while TRBV20-1 and TRBJ2-1 were favored in newly diagnosed disease. Only peripheral blood was studied, because thyroid tissue, the primary lesion, was inaccessible. Persistent Graves' disease patients showed lower TCR Shannon entropy and fewer highly expanded clones than newly diagnosed patients, suggesting clonal expansion.

The library was prepared using multiplex PCR. The sequencing machine was an Illumina HiSeq 4000. iRepertoire HTBI primers and Arm-PCR amplification of CDR3 regions were used to construct TCR beta libraries. PCR products were gel purified before sequencing. As for the original processing: Gene usage analysis of CDR3 amino acid clonotypes used the approximately 62 TRBV and more than 13 TRBJ segments found across samples. Filtered high-quality paired reads were merged into contigs using COPE and FqMerger. BLAST was used to align contigs to IMGT TRBV, TRBD and TRBJ reference genes, and CDR3 was defined according to IMGT. Clonotypes above 0.1% frequency were classified as highly expanded clones. Repertoire diversity was measured by Shannon entropy, and V-J evenness by the Gini coefficient. A clonotype found in more than one individual was treated as public. TCRdb reran the public reads through fastp at Q25 and MiXCR, keeping productive beta chains. Each entry is one CDR3 protein sequence, shown with its most common DNA and genes. TCRdb, not the original authors, processed these V and J calls. The sample table records around 400,000 distinct CDR3 sequences; roughly a sixth of these occur just once. 22% of the sample belongs to the ten largest clones.

The sequence came from a female donor with Graves disease. The chain was built from TRBV5-1 and TRBJ2-7; 7 central bases correspond to TRBD1. The input for sequencing was peripheral blood mononuclear cells (PBMCs), taken at new diagnosis, from a patient treated with antithyroid drugs. The bases are TGCGCCAGCAGCTTGGGGACAGGTATGGGAAACTACGAGCAGTACTTC. This codes for CASSLGTGMGNYEQYF.